This T cell receptor beta chain comes out of a study of blood T cell repertoires in COVID-19 (TCRdb year 2020). Concerning the study at large: The collaborator samples originated in the United States, Italy and Spain and spanned the acute and convalescent phases of COVID-19. The samples were drawn from the first 160 participants of the ongoing ImmuneRACE study and from under 1,500 subjects provided by 6 global collaborators. The prospective study material was composed of cDNA or gDNA derived from T cells, B-cell-depleted T cells, or PBMCs. Where available, HLA class I and class II types were taken from metadata supplied by the sample provider and were not determined by assay-based typing. The dataset comprised deeply sampled blood TCRbeta repertoires from subjects exposed to, actively infected with, or recovered from COVID-19. The repertoires were released in a freely available public database meant as a resource for research on the immune response to SARS-CoV-2. A de-identified subject ID, COVID-19 status, age in years and sex were almost always included in the sample metadata. General findings and caveats noted by the study authors: The quantity of clinical and demographic metadata differed by source and by participant and was supplied without curation.

As for this clone: No cognate antigen has been identified for it. Base qualities are missing; no much larger clone stands one base away.

The CDR3 starts with the cysteine, ends with the phenylalanine, and has 14 residues. Left in the record is the CDR3 DNA by itself, 42 bases read in frame from the first base. From a lookup of the germline V gene (reference sequence), CDR1 and CDR2 are MNHEY and SMNVEV. The trim is 5 bases for V and 3 bases for J, with a gap of 10 bases between the germline ends. Whole blood was collected in K2EDTA tubes by collaborating institutions according to the institutions' own protocols. Collaborator samples were shipped for TCRbeta analysis as frozen whole blood, isolated PBMCs, or DNA extracted from either sample type. The immunoSEQ Assay, a bias-controlled multiplex PCR, was used to amplify TCRbeta CDR3 regions from genomic DNA. The source study handled its data this way. The number of nucleated cells in each sample was estimated from the amplification of reference gene primers within the assay. To quantify the absolute abundance of each unique TCRbeta CDR3 rearrangement, sequence reads were collapsed and filtered. For each sample, productive Simpson clonality was calculated as the square root of Simpson's diversity index across productive rearrangements. TCRdb stores this immuneACCESS table with in-frame sequences only. Part of the clones is absent; in the studies checked, under half of the shortfall reflects unresolved V genes, and no reason is known for the rest. V and J calls plus clone size are reproduced from that table; the DNA served to infer D and trimming. The sample includes under 250,000 clones, with approximately 86% observed a single time. Together, the top ten hold 5.5% to 7.5% of the sample.

The rearrangement combines TRBV27 with TRBJ2-2; TRBD1 might be the D gene, on 6 matching bases. Sequencing used peripheral blood. The receptor was derived from a woman in her fifties or sixties with active or convalescent COVID-19. The nucleotide sequence is given as TGTGCCAGCAGTCTGAGGACAGACACCGGGGAGCTGTTTTTT. Translated, this is CASSLRTDTGELFF.